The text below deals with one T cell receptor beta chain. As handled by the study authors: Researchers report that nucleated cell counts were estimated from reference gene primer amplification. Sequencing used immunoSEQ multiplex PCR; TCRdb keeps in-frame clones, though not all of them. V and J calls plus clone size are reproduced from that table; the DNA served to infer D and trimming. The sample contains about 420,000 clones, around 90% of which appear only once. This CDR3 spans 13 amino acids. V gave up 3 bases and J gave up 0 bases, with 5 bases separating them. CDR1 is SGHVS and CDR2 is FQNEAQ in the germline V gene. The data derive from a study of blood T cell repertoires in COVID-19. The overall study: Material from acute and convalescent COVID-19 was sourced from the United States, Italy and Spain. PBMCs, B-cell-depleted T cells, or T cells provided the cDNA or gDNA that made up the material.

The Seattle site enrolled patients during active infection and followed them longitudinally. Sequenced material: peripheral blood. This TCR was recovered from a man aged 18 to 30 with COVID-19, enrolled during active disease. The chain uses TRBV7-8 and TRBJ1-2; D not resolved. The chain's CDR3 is CASSLGPNYGYTF. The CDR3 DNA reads TGTGCCAGCAGCTTGGGCCCTAACTATGGCTACACCTTC. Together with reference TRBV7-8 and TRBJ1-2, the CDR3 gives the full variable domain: GAGVSQSPRYKVAKRGQDVALRCDPISGHVSLFWYQQALGQGPEFLTYFQNEAQLDKSGLPSDRFFAERPEGSVSTLKIQRTQQEDSAVYLCASSLGPNYGYTFGSGTRLTVV.